This T cell receptor (beta chain) came from a study of blood T cell repertoires in COVID-19. TCRdb keeps only in-frame clones here, not all; method: immunoSEQ multiplex PCR. The sample lists roughly 250,000 clones; about 88% were seen once. The CDR3 totals 15 residues. Germline values: CDR1 SGHRS, CDR2 YFSETQ. The ends lost 0 bases at V and 2 bases at J; junction bases unmatched: 5. The source of this sequence is a woman aged 40 to 50 who had recovered from COVID-19. The chain joins TRBV5-1 to TRBJ2-7; TRBD2 matches at 7 bases. The sample taken for sequencing was peripheral blood. The CDR3 loop is CASSLAPSGTYEQYF. The CDR3 nucleotides are TGCGCCAGCAGCTTGGCGCCTAGCGGAACCTACGAGCAGTACTTC.